This is a list of T cell receptor beta chains from one sample in a study of cytomegalovirus exposure and HLA in healthy donors. This table comes from immunoSEQ multiplex PCR, and its TCRdb copy is limited to in-frame clones, with some not included. The top ten hold approximately 10% of the sample, which has about 94,000 clones, approximately 80% seen once. The sample was PBMCs. These receptors originate from a human donor in good health. The CDR3 runs from the conserved cysteine through the conserved F or W. D genes are given only for firm matches. Clone size appears in some rows only: once, few, many, or a class for an expanded clone.

d_gene	v_gene	abundance	j_gene	CDR3nt	CDR3aa
TRBD2	TRBV29-1	NA	TRBJ2-7	TGCAGCGTTCATAGCGGGTCTCCCTACGAGCAGTACTTC	CSVHSGSPYEQYF
NA	TRBV7-8	NA	TRBJ2-2	TGTGCCAGCAGCTTATGGACACCCAAGAACACCGGGGAGCTGTTTTTT	CASSLWTPKNTGELFF
TRBD1	TRBV6-1	NA	TRBJ1-5	TGTGCCAGTCTCCGGGACAGACCCAATCAGCCCCAGCATTTT	CASLRDRPNQPQHF
NA	TRBV19	NA	TRBJ2-2	TGTGCCAGTAGTATGGGGACTTCACCCGGGGAGCTGTTTTTT	CASSMGTSPGELFF
TRBD1	TRBV11-2	NA	TRBJ1-1	TGTGCCAGCAGCCAGGGACAGGGGAGGAACACTGAAGCTTTCTTT	CASSQGQGRNTEAFF
TRBD1	TRBV11-3	NA	TRBJ2-5	TGTGCCAGCAGCTTAGGTGTGGGACAGGGTGTTCAAGAGACCCAGTACTTC	CASSLGVGQGVQETQYF
TRBD2	TRBV11-2	NA	TRBJ2-3	TGTGCCAGCAGCTTAGGCCCTAGCGGGAAATCGGATACGCAGTATTTT	CASSLGPSGKSDTQYF
TRBD1	TRBV6-5	NA	TRBJ2-1	TGTGCCAGCAGTGCCGGGACAGGGGGCTACAATGAGCAGTTCTTC	CASSAGTGGYNEQFF
NA	TRBV18	NA	TRBJ1-4	TGTGCCAGCTCACGAAGTACAGGGACTAATGAAAAACTGTTTTTT	CASSRSTGTNEKLFF
NA	TRBV5-1	once	TRBJ2-7	TGCGCCAGCAGAGTTTCGTACACCTACGAGCAGTACTTC	CASRVSYTYEQYF
NA	TRBV7-3	NA	TRBJ2-6	TGTGCCAGCAGCCCCAGGGGGGACTCTGGGGCCAACGTCCTGACTTTC	CASSPRGDSGANVLTF
TRBD2	TRBV11-2	NA	TRBJ2-1	TGTGCCAGCAGCTTCCTCGCTAGCGGCTTAACTTCGTATGAGCAGTTCTTC	CASSFLASGLTSYEQFF
TRBD1	TRBV7-9	NA	TRBJ1-1	TGTGCCGGGACAGGGATGAACACTGAAGCTTTCTTT	CAGTGMNTEAFF
NA	TRBV19	NA	TRBJ2-5	TGTGCCACTAGCCCACCGGACAGCCTTACCCCGGAGACCCAGTACTTC	CATSPPDSLTPETQYF
TRBD1	TRBV2	NA	TRBJ2-1	TGTGCCAGCAGTGAAGCCCGGGGACAGGGGTCCAATGAGCAGTTCTTC	CASSEARGQGSNEQFF
NA	TRBV7-9	NA	TRBJ2-2	TGTGCCAGCAGCTTAGGCTGGAGTGTTACCGGGGAGCTGTTTTTT	CASSLGWSVTGELFF
NA	TRBV7-9	NA	TRBJ2-5	TGTGCCAGCAGCTTGAGGAAACAAGAGACCCAGTACTTC	CASSLRKQETQYF
NA	TRBV18	NA	TRBJ2-6	TGTGCCAGCTCACCGGGCGTCACTGGGGCCAACGTCCTGACTTTC	CASSPGVTGANVLTF
TRBD2	TRBV13	NA	TRBJ2-1	TGTGCCAGCAGCTCGACTAGCGGGGGCTACAATGAGCAGTTCTTC	CASSSTSGGYNEQFF
TRBD1	TRBV5-8	NA	TRBJ2-5	TGTGCCAGCAGCATCACAGGGGCAGAGACCCAGTACTTC	CASSITGAETQYF
TRBD2	TRBV4-1	NA	TRBJ2-3	TGCGCCAGCAGCCAATTCCCGGGACTAGCGAGCACAGATACGCAGTATTTT	CASSQFPGLASTDTQYF
TRBD1	TRBV4-3	NA	TRBJ2-7	TGCGCCAGCAGCCTCGACAGGGGGCTTTACGAGCAGTACTTC	CASSLDRGLYEQYF
TRBD1	TRBV25-1	NA	TRBJ2-1	TGTGCCAGCAGTGCCCGGGACAGGGGGTACAATGAGCAGTTCTTC	CASSARDRGYNEQFF
NA	TRBV9	NA	TRBJ2-3	TGTGCCAGCACCCGACAGGGCACAGATACGCAGTATTTT	CASTRQGTDTQYF
TRBD1	TRBV2	NA	TRBJ2-7	TGTGCCAGCAGTGGAGGGACAGGGATGGTAGCCTACGAGCAGTACTTC	CASSGGTGMVAYEQYF
NA	TRBV19	NA	TRBJ2-2	TGTGCCAGTATCCAGGGGAAAGACACCGGGGAGCTGTTTTTT	CASIQGKDTGELFF
NA	TRBV2	NA	TRBJ1-5	TGTGCCTCAAAAGGTGGCCGAGGGCCGGATAGCAATCAGCCCCAGCATTTT	CASKGGRGPDSNQPQHF
NA	TRBV5-1	few	TRBJ2-2	TGCGCCAGCAGCTTTGTCGGGACCGGGGAGCTGTTTTTT	CASSFVGTGELFF
TRBD1	TRBV30	NA	TRBJ1-5	TGTGCCTGGAGTGTCCCCGTGGACAGGGGAGGCAATCAGCCCCAGCATTTT	CAWSVPVDRGGNQPQHF
NA	TRBV27	NA	TRBJ1-2	TGTGCCAGCAGTTTTTCCGGAGGGACGAACTATGGCTACACCTTC	CASSFSGGTNYGYTF
NA	TRBV9	NA	TRBJ2-2	TGTGCCAGCAGCCCAAGGGGAAGGGCCGGGGAGCTGTTTTTT	CASSPRGRAGELFF
NA	TRBV15	NA	TRBJ1-5	TGTGCCACCAGCAGTTACCCCGGGAAGCCCCAGCATTTT	CATSSYPGKPQHF
TRBD1	TRBV5-1	NA	TRBJ1-1	TGCGCCAGCGCCAACGCAGGGGGTAACGCTGAAGCCTTCTTT	CASANAGGNAEAFF
NA	TRBV18	NA	TRBJ2-7	TGTGCCAGCTCACTCTTCGTTGGCCGGGACGAGCAGTACTTC	CASSLFVGRDEQYF
TRBD1	TRBV5-8	NA	TRBJ1-2	TGTGCCAGCAGCTTGGGGACAGGGGGCATAACCTATGGCTACACCTTC	CASSLGTGGITYGYTF
NA	TRBV28	NA	TRBJ1-1	TGTGCCAGCAGTTTGACGCGGAGTGAAGCTTTCTTT	CASSLTRSEAFF
TRBD1	TRBV6-5	NA	TRBJ1-3	TGCGCCAGCAGTTCAACAGGGGGCCGAGGAAACACCATATATTTT	CASSSTGGRGNTIYF
TRBD2	TRBV5-4	NA	TRBJ2-3	TGTGCCAGCTCCCGGCCGACTAGCGGGAGGGGCACAGATACGCAGTATTTT	CASSRPTSGRGTDTQYF
TRBD2	TRBV5-1	NA	TRBJ2-2	TGCGCCAGTCACCACCTACCACCTCTAGAGAGCGGGAACCCCGGGGAGCTGTTTTTT	CASHHLPPLESGNPGELFF
TRBD2	TRBV4-1	NA	TRBJ2-1	TGCGCCAGCAACCCAGCGGGAGCTAGAAATGAGCAGTTCTTC	CASNPAGARNEQFF
TRBD2	TRBV28	NA	TRBJ2-1	TGTGCCAGCAGTTTAGGCGGACTAGCGGTCAACTACAATGAGCAGTTCTTC	CASSLGGLAVNYNEQFF
NA	TRBV19	once	TRBJ2-7	TGTGCCAGTAGTATAGATCCCCTGGGCCCGGAGCAGTACTTC	CASSIDPLGPEQYF
NA	TRBV2	NA	TRBJ2-3	TGTGCCAGCAGTGTACAGGGAGATACGCAGTATTTT	CASSVQGDTQYF
NA	TRBV28	NA	TRBJ1-1	TGTGCCAGCAGTTTAGACGGGGTCACTGAAGCTTTCTTT	CASSLDGVTEAFF
TRBD2	TRBV11-2	NA	TRBJ2-3	TGTGCCAGCAGCTTATTGCTAGCGGGTAGGACAGATACGCAGTATTTT	CASSLLLAGRTDTQYF
TRBD2	TRBV4-3	NA	TRBJ2-1	TGCGCCAGCAGCCAAGGACTAGCGGGGACCAATGAGCAGTTCTTC	CASSQGLAGTNEQFF
TRBD2	TRBV7-8	NA	TRBJ2-7	TGTGCCAGCAGCTCCCTAGGGACTAGCGGGGCCTACGAGCAGTACTTC	CASSSLGTSGAYEQYF
NA	TRBV4-3	few	TRBJ2-3	TGCGCCAGCAGCCAAGATTGGGTAGCCACGGATACGCAGTATTTT	CASSQDWVATDTQYF
NA	TRBV19	NA	TRBJ2-3	TGTGCCAGTAGGGTCAGTGACAGGCAGATCGCAGATACGCAGTATTTT	CASRVSDRQIADTQYF